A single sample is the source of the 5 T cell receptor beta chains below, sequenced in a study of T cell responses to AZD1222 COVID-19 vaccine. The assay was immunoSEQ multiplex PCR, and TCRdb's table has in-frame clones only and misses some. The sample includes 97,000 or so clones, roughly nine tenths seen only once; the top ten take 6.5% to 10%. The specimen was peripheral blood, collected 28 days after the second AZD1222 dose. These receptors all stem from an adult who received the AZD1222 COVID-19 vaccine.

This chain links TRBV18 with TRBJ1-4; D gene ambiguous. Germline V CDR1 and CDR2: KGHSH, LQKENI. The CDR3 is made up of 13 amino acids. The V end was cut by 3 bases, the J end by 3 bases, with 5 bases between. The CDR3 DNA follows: TGTGCCAGCTCACCGCAGCCTAATGAAAAACTGTTTTTT. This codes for CASSPQPNEKLFF. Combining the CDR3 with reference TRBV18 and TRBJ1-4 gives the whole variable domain NAGVMQNPRHLVRRRGQEARLRCSPMKGHSHVYWYRQLPEEGLKFMVYLQKENIIDESGMPKERFSAEFPKEGPSILRIQQVVRGDSAAYFCASSPQPNEKLFFGSGTQLSVL.

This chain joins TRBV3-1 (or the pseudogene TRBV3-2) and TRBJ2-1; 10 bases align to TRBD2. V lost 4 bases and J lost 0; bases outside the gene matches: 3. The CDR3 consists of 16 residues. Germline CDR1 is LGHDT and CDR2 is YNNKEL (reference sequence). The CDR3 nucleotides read TGTGCCAGCAGCCTAGCGGGGGGATTCTCCTACAATGAGCAGTTCTTC. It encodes CASSLAGGFSYNEQFF.

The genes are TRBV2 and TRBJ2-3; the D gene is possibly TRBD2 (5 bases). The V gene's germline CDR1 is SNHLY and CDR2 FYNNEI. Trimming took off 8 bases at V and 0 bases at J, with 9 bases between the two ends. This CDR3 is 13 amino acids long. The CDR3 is CASGQRSTDTQYF. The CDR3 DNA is TGTGCCAGCGGTCAGCGGAGCACAGATACGCAGTATTTT.

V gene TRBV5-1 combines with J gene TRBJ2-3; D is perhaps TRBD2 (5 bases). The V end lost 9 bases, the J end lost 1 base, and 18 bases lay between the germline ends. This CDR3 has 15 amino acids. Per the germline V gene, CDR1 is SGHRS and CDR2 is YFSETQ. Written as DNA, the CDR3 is TGCGCCACCGCCCGACGGGGAAGTGGCACAGATACGCAGTATTTT. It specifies CATARRGSGTDTQYF.

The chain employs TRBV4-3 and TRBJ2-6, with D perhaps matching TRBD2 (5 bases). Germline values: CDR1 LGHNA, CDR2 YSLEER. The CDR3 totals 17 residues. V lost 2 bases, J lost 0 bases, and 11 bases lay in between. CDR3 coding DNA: TGCGCCAGCAGCCAATATATAAGCGGCTCTGGGGCCAACGTCCTGACTTTC. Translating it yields CASSQYISGSGANVLTF.